This T cell receptor beta chain was recorded in a study of cytotoxic CD8 clonotypes in ibrutinib-treated CLL (dated by TCRdb to the early 2020s). Regarding the study in general: The cohort had ten to twelve relapsed/refractory and around 15 treatment-naive patients; fewer than 18 were IGHV unmutated. Response samples were taken after a median of around 13 months on treatment, ranging from roughly 6 to 36 months. Samples averaged about 260,000 productive templates and 94,082 productive rearrangements. Longitudinal samples were obtainable from 26 of the 86 participants in the trial. Cryopreserved peripheral blood mononuclear cells were collected before treatment, at response, and at either disease progression or sustained remission. Partial responses were observed in some 24 patients and complete responses in 2; after a median follow-up of 68 months, remission was maintained in around 14 patients and progression was observed in about twelve. All remission and progressive disease samples were collected while patients were still receiving ibrutinib. The paper as a whole reports these results and caveats: At ibrutinib response clonality went up, during sustained remission it held steady, and at progression it dropped back toward baseline. Baseline clonality exceeded that of age-matched healthy donors and correlated strongly with circulating CD8+ T-cell counts. Public clonotypes were rare and either contracted or stayed stable during treatment, and the rise in clonality at ibrutinib response reflected the expansion of private clonotypes. Sampling times were not matched between sustained-remission and progressing patients, and lymph node repertoires were not studied.

CDR1 and CDR2, looked up from the germline V gene, are SQVTM and ANQGSEA. The CDR3 contains 12 residues, cysteine and phenylalanine counted. This entry keeps only the CDR3 DNA: 36 bases, framed from base 1. V loses 6 bases, J loses 3 bases, and the germline ends lie 12 bases apart. Sample time point, as interpreted from the label and publication: roughly 12 months on ibrutinib. Roughly 1.8 micrograms of genomic DNA were extracted from cryopreserved PBMCs for TCR beta library preparation. Longitudinal blood samples from CLL patients on ibrutinib monotherapy were analyzed using high-throughput TCR beta sequencing. The patients took part in an open-label, single-center phase 2 trial of ibrutinib monotherapy. The goal of deep resolution MiSeq sequencing was a depth between 1 in 1 million and 1 in 200,000 T cells, and coverage averaged 10x per clonotype. The immunoSEQ hsTCRB Kit was used to generate the TCR beta libraries. Per the authors' processing: The data were analyzed with ImmunoSEQ Analyzer and ImmunoSEQ Data Assistant, and V, D and J gene assignments followed IMGT definitions. Clonality, with values ranging from 0 to 1, was calculated as one minus the normalized Shannon entropy of productive rearrangement frequencies. Only overrepresented clonotypes making up at least 0.05% of each patient's repertoire were included in the public clonotype analysis. Approximately 13 age-matched healthy donor repertoires from immuneACCESS served as clonality controls. TCRdb took over this immuneACCESS table, retaining in-frame rearrangements with V and J assigned. Such tables are incomplete; in checked studies, under half of the missing clones stem from an unresolved V gene, and the remainder is unexplained. V, J and clone size are taken as reported in that table, and D and trimming were inferred from the DNA itself. This sample is represented by fewer than 100,000 clones; roughly 80% of them were singletons. Approximately 5.1% of the sample is taken by the ten largest.

About this clone itself: Which antigen it targets is not known. No quality values exist for individual bases; no much larger clone is one base distant.

This sample comprised PBMCs, obtained after 12 months of ibrutinib treatment. The chain couples TRBV29-1 to TRBJ2-7; perhaps TRBD1 is the D gene, with 5 bases matching. This receptor was identified in a human donor with chronic lymphocytic leukemia. The CDR3 is CSVVGHLYEQYF. The DNA reads TGCAGCGTCGTCGGACACCTCTACGAGCAGTACTTC.